The rows below give T cell receptor beta chains drawn from one sample of a study of OX40 agonist ivuxolimab in advanced cancers. The assay was immunoSEQ multiplex PCR, and TCRdb's table has in-frame clones only and misses some. This table has 96,000 or so clones, more than 80% appearing once. Sequences were derived from CD4+ or CD8+ T cells sorted from blood, sampled in a trial of the OX40 agonist ivuxolimab. The receptors were sampled from an adult with an advanced solid tumor such as melanoma, head and neck, liver or kidney cancer. The CDR3 runs from the conserved cysteine through the conserved F or W. The order of the fields is CDR3 length, clone size, J gene, V gene, D gene, CDR3 protein, CDR3 DNA. A D gene is named only where the DNA matches it firmly. The listing skips clone size in some rows; elsewhere it reads once, few, many or a size class.

15 NA TRBJ2-3 TRBV4-3 NA CASSLQRGAVDTQYF TGCGCCAGCAGCCTCCAACGGGGGGCCGTAGATACGCAGTATTTT
15 NA TRBJ2-5 TRBV6-6 TRBD1 CASRPPGQGRETQYF TGTGCCAGCAGGCCGCCGGGACAGGGGAGGGAGACCCAGTACTTC
12 NA TRBJ2-1 TRBV7-5 NA CARSIGQRAPFF TGTGCCAGAAGCATTGGACAGCGCGCCCCGTTCTTC
15 NA TRBJ2-7 TRBV18 TRBD1 CASSPGTGGSYEQYF TGTGCCAGCTCACCAGGGACAGGGGGCTCCTACGAGCAGTACTTC
14 NA TRBJ2-7 TRBV7-9 TRBD1 CASSAPGQGYEQYF TGTGCCAGCAGCGCCCCGGGACAGGGCTACGAGCAGTACTTC
12 NA TRBJ2-7 TRBV15 NA CATSRPSGEQYF TGTGCCACCAGCAGACCCTCGGGTGAGCAGTACTTC
14 NA TRBJ1-5 TRBV19 TRBD1 CASSIWDRGGAQHF TGTGCCAGTAGTATATGGGACAGGGGGGGAGCCCAGCATTTT
12 NA TRBJ2-4 TRBV11-2 NA CASSLVQGFEDF TGTGCCAGCAGCTTAGTTCAGGGTTTTGAGGACTTC
14 NA TRBJ2-4 TRBV5-6 NA CASSLEGDLDIQYF TGTGCCAGCAGCTTGGAAGGGGACTTGGACATTCAGTACTTC
15 NA TRBJ2-1 TRBV19 TRBD2 CASSITSGRASEQFF TGTGCCAGTAGTATTACTAGCGGGAGGGCGAGTGAGCAGTTCTTC
15 NA TRBJ2-7 TRBV28 TRBD1 CASSPRDRSSYEQYF TGTGCCAGCAGCCCCCGGGACAGGAGCTCCTACGAGCAGTACTTC
15 NA TRBJ1-2 TRBV10-1 NA CASSEKVEGLSGYTF TGCGCCAGCAGTGAGAAGGTAGAGGGTTTGAGTGGCTACACCTTC
14 NA TRBJ1-4 TRBV6-5 NA CASSYGGGYEKLFF TGTGCCAGCAGTTACGGCGGGGGGTATGAAAAACTGTTTTTT
23 NA TRBJ2-2 TRBV12-5 TRBD2 CASGLALGTSGKSGTLGTGELFF TGTGCTAGTGGTTTGGCATTAGGGACTAGCGGTAAATCGGGAACCTTGGGGACCGGGGAGCTGTTTTTT
14 many TRBJ1-6 TRBV30 NA CAWSVETEASPLHF TGTGCCTGGAGTGTGGAGACAGAAGCATCACCCCTCCACTTT
16 NA TRBJ2-1 TRBV4-1 NA CASSQDQTPLYNEQFF TGCGCCAGCAGCCAAGATCAGACCCCTCTGTACAATGAGCAGTTCTTC
16 NA TRBJ1-2 TRBV7-3 TRBD1 CASSLTHLSGTDGYTF TGTGCCAGCAGCTTAACCCATCTCTCCGGGACAGATGGCTACACCTTC
15 NA TRBJ2-7 TRBV6-5 NA CASSYSQEGPYEQYF TGTGCCAGCAGTTACTCCCAGGAGGGCCCCTACGAGCAGTACTTC
14 NA TRBJ2-7 TRBV28 NA CASSRSDSSYEQYF TGTGCCAGCAGTCGGAGCGATTCCTCCTACGAGCAGTACTTC
13 NA TRBJ1-1 TRBV19 NA CASRGLLDTEAFF TGTGCCAGTAGAGGACTCTTAGACACTGAAGCTTTCTTT
15 NA TRBJ2-5 TRBV12-5 NA CASGLLSGYQETQYF TGTGCTAGTGGTTTATTGTCGGGGTACCAAGAGACCCAGTACTTC
14 NA TRBJ2-1 TRBV18 TRBD1 CASSPRQGGNEQFF TGTGCCAGCTCACCGAGACAGGGGGGCAATGAGCAGTTCTTC
15 NA TRBJ2-2 TRBV7-2 NA CASSLVQGNTGELFF TGTGCCAGCAGCTTAGTGCAGGGGAACACCGGGGAGCTGTTTTTT
15 NA TRBJ1-3 TRBV11-2 NA CASSSLTGTGDTIYF TGTGCCAGCAGCTCCCTCACAGGGACGGGCGACACCATATATTTT
13 NA TRBJ1-2 TRBV5-4 NA CASSRTGNYGYTF TGTGCCAGCAGCAGGACGGGAAACTATGGCTACACCTTC
19 NA TRBJ2-3 TRBV5-8 TRBD2 CASSSSGRGAPTSTDTQYF TGTGCCAGCTCGTCTTCTGGGCGGGGGGCACCTACTAGCACAGATACGCAGTATTTT
14 once TRBJ1-1 TRBV9 NA CASSPQRRGTEAFF TGTGCCAGCAGCCCGCAGCGGCGAGGCACTGAAGCTTTCTTT
13 NA TRBJ2-7 TRBV11-1 NA CASSPRRAGEQYF TGTGCCAGCAGCCCTAGGAGGGCGGGCGAGCAGTACTTC
13 few TRBJ2-5 TRBV14 NA CASSPLDQETQYF TGTGCCAGCAGCCCCCTGGACCAAGAGACCCAGTACTTC
14 NA TRBJ1-2 TRBV10-2 NA CASSESSSTYGYTF TGCGCCAGCAGTGAGTCCAGTTCCACCTATGGCTACACCTTC
14 NA TRBJ1-1 TRBV18 TRBD1 CASSPRQGGFEAFF TGTGCCAGCTCACCACGACAGGGAGGGTTTGAAGCTTTCTTT
16 NA TRBJ1-5 TRBV7-2 NA CASSLKVGEGNQPQHF TGTGCCAGCAGCTTAAAAGTAGGGGAGGGCAATCAGCCCCAGCATTTT
15 NA TRBJ1-5 TRBV28 NA CASSLIGPGDQPQHF TGTGCCAGCAGTTTAATCGGGCCGGGGGATCAGCCCCAGCATTTT
13 NA TRBJ1-5 TRBV7-8 NA CASTNRTGPRMHF TGTGCCAGCACCAACCGCACAGGCCCCCGAATGCATTTT
13 few TRBJ1-5 TRBV29-1 NA CSVDQGPNQPQHF TGCAGCGTTGACCAGGGTCCCAATCAGCCCCAGCATTTT
16 NA TRBJ2-1 TRBV28 TRBD2 CASSSRVAGGKNEQFF TGTGCCAGCAGTTCCCGCGTAGCGGGAGGAAAGAATGAGCAGTTCTTC
15 NA TRBJ2-7 TRBV11-2 NA CASSSLTGLASEQYF TGTGCCAGCAGCTCACTTACAGGACTCGCCTCCGAGCAGTACTTC
14 few TRBJ1-1 TRBV5-1 TRBD1 CASSSGQGVWKAFF TGCGCCAGCAGCTCGGGACAGGGGGTGTGGAAAGCTTTCTTT
16 NA TRBJ2-3 TRBV5-6 TRBD1 CASSLARDRVGDTQYF TGTGCCAGCAGCTTGGCCCGGGACAGGGTTGGCGATACGCAGTATTTT
17 NA TRBJ2-2 TRBV4-2 TRBD2 CASSLTSGGPNTGELFF TGTGCCAGCAGCTTGACTAGCGGGGGTCCGAACACCGGGGAGCTGTTTTTT
12 NA TRBJ2-4 TRBV2 NA CASSEGGYIQYF TGTGCCAGCAGTGAAGGGGGCTACATTCAGTACTTC
14 NA TRBJ2-1 TRBV5-1 NA CASSPTDWGDEQFF TGCGCCAGCAGCCCAACTGACTGGGGCGATGAGCAGTTCTTC
16 NA TRBJ2-7 TRBV10-3 TRBD2 CAISRTSGGALYEQYF TGTGCCATCTCCCGGACTAGCGGGGGGGCCTTATACGAGCAGTACTTC
15 NA TRBJ2-7 TRBV11-2 NA CASSLTSTGSYEQYF TGTGCCAGCAGCCTGACTTCGACAGGATCCTACGAGCAGTACTTC
19 NA TRBJ2-6 TRBV6-4 TRBD2 CASSALAGGIVSGANVLTF TGTGCCAGCAGTGCACTAGCGGGGGGTATCGTCTCTGGGGCCAACGTCCTGACTTTC
15 NA TRBJ2-1 TRBV2 TRBD2 CASRATSGGAGEQFF TGTGCCAGCAGGGCCACTAGCGGGGGGGCTGGTGAGCAGTTCTTC
14 NA TRBJ2-3 TRBV19 NA CASSIGGAPDTQYF TGTGCCAGTAGTATAGGGGGAGCCCCAGATACGCAGTATTTT
15 NA TRBJ2-2 TRBV9 NA CASSVSGLDTGELFF TGTGCCAGCAGCGTGTCCGGTTTGGACACCGGGGAGCTGTTTTTT
11 NA TRBJ1-1 TRBV10-3 NA CASSSGVEAFF TGTGCCAGCTCGAGCGGGGTGGAGGCTTTCTTT
12 NA TRBJ1-2 TRBV19 NA CASSTQGVGYTF TGTGCCAGTAGTACGCAGGGAGTGGGCTACACCTTC
11 NA TRBJ1-3 TRBV20-1 NA CSASRGNTIYF TGCAGTGCTAGTAGGGGAAACACCATATATTTT
13 NA TRBJ1-4 TRBV5-1 NA CASSREPNEKLFF TGCGCCAGCAGCAGAGAACCCAATGAAAAACTGTTTTTT
15 NA TRBJ2-2 TRBV19 NA CASKVAGAATGELFF TGTGCCAGTAAAGTGGCCGGGGCGGCCACCGGGGAGCTGTTTTTT
17 NA TRBJ2-2 TRBV7-9 TRBD2 CASSPRSGTSTPGELFF TGTGCCAGCAGCCCCCGGTCTGGGACTAGCACCCCCGGGGAGCTGTTTTTT
14 NA TRBJ1-1 TRBV5-1 NA CASSLSGQNTEAFF TGCGCCAGCAGCTTGTCTGGGCAGAACACTGAAGCTTTCTTT